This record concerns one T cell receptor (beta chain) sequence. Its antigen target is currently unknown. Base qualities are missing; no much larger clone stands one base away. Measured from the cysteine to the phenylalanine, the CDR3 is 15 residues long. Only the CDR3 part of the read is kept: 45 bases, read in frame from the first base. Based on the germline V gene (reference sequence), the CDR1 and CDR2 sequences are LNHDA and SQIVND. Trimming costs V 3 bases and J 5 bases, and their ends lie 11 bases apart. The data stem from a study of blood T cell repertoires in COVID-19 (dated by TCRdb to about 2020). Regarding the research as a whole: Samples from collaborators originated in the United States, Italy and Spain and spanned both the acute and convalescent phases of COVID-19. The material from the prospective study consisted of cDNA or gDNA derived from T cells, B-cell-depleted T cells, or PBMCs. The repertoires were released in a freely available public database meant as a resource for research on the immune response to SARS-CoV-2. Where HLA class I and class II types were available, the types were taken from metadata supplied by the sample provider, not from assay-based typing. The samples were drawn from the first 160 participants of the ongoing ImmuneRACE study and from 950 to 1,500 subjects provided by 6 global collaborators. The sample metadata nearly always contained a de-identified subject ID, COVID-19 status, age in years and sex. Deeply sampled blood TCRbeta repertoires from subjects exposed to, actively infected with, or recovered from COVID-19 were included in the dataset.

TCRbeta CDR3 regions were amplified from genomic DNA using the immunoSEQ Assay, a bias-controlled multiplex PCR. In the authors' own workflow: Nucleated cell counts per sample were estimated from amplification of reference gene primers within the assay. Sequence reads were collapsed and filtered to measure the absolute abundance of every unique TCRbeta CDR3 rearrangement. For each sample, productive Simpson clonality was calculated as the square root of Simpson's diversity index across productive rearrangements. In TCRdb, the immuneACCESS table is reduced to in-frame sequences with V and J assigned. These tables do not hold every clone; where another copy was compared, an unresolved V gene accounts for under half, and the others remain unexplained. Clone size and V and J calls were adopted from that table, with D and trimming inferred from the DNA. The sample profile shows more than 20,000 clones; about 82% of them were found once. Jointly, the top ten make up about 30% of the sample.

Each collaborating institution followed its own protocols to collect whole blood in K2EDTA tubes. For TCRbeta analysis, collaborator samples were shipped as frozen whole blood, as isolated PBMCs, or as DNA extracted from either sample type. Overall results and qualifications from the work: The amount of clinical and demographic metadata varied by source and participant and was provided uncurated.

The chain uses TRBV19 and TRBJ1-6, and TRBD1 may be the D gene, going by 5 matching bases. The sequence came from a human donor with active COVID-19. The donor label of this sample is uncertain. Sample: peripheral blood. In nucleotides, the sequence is TGTGCCAGTAGTATGTCGGGGGTGGATAATTCACCCCTCCACTTT. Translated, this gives CASSMSGVDNSPLHF.